Presented here are 18 T cell receptor beta chains from one specimen sequenced in a study of shared clonotypes between healthy human individuals. The protocol was immunoSEQ multiplex PCR, while the TCRdb copy is restricted to in-frame clones and leaves out a portion. The sample lists 750,000 to 1,000,000 clones; 85% to 95% were seen once. The naive CD8 subset, CD45RO-negative cells positively selected for CCR7, excluded terminally differentiated effector memory CD45RA+ cells. Sequenced: naive CD8+ T cells sorted from blood. The receptors shown here come from a man aged 25 to 40 in good health.

This clone was observed a single time. The CDR3 loop reads CASSPTVGGQPQHF. The CDR3 DNA is TGCGCCAGCAGCCCAACCGTGGGTGGTCAGCCCCAGCATTTT. This chain connects TRBV4-1 to TRBJ1-5; no clear D. The CDR3 runs to 14 residues. Germline-derived CDR1 and CDR2 are MGHRA and YSYEKL. V was clipped by 4 bases and J by 6 bases, with 13 bases between them.

This chain links TRBV23-1 with TRBJ2-1; TRBD2 might be the D (5 bases). TRBV23-1 qualifies as an ORF whose function is uncertain. V lost 0 bases and J lost 8, with 8 bases in between. This CDR3 region has 13 residues. The CDR3 here is CASSQSKEDEQFF. The CDR3 coding sequence is TGCGCCAGCAGTCAATCGAAGGAGGATGAGCAGTTCTTC.

The table lists this clone with a count of one. The chain links TRBV18 to TRBJ2-6; 8 nucleotides agree with TRBD2. This CDR3 is built from 20 residues. The V gene end was trimmed by 0 bases and the J gene end by 4 bases; junction bases not matched to a gene: 14. The germline V gene encodes CDR1 KGHSH and CDR2 LQKENI. CDR3 loop: CASSPPRGAGGASGANVLTF. Here the CDR3 DNA reads TGTGCCAGCTCACCACCGAGAGGCGCGGGGGGCGCTTCAGGGGCCAACGTCCTGACTTTC.

V usage is TRBV28 and J usage is TRBJ1-5; D is possibly TRBD1 (5 bases). This CDR3 region has 14 residues. V was pared by 3 bases and J by 6 bases, with 12 bases between. Germline CDR1 is MDHEN and CDR2 is SYDVKM. CDR3 nucleotides: TGTGCCAGCAGTTTGTCAGGGAAGGTTCAGCCCCAGCATTTT. It yields the protein CASSLSGKVQPQHF.

The rearrangement uses TRBV4-2 and TRBJ1-1, with no clear D. Looked up from germline, CDR1 is LGHNA and CDR2 is YNFKEQ. V lost 0 bases and J lost 3, with 11 bases in between. This CDR3 is 15 amino acids long. Here the CDR3 reads CASSQDQGMDTEAFF. The CDR3 DNA follows: TGTGCCAGCAGCCAAGATCAAGGGATGGACACTGAAGCTTTCTTT.

The chain employs TRBV28 and TRBJ1-1; possibly TRBD1 for D (6 bases). V was clipped by 1 base and J by 0 bases, with 12 bases between them. The CDR3 sequence is 16 residues long. The germline CDR1 and CDR2 sequences are MDHEN and SYDVKM. The CDR3 sequence is CASSLLGGGMNTEAFF. The CDR3 region has the DNA TGTGCCAGCAGTTTATTGGGAGGGGGTATGAACACTGAAGCTTTCTTT.

V gene TRBV4-1 combines with J gene TRBJ1-5, with D perhaps matching TRBD1 (6 bases). The CDR3 runs to 15 residues. Germline V gene data show CDR1 as MGHRA and CDR2 as YSYEKL. V lost 5 bases, J lost 6 bases, and 17 bases lay in between. Here the CDR3 reads CASSASQGRRQPQHF. CDR3 sequence (DNA): TGCGCCAGCAGCGCGTCACAGGGTCGGCGTCAGCCCCAGCATTTT.

The genes are TRBV7-9 and TRBJ1-4; TRBD1 is a possible D gene (5 bases). V was shortened by 5 bases and J by 5 bases, with 18 bases between the two germline ends. The CDR3 is 16 amino acids. Germline CDR1 reads SEHNR; CDR2 reads FQNEAQ (reference sequence). CDR3 sequence (DNA): TGTGCCAGCAGCCCCAAAGGGTCAGGGTTCAATGAAAAACTGTTTTTT. Residues: CASSPKGSGFNEKLFF.

The chain recombines TRBV10-1 with TRBJ2-3; a possible D gene is TRBD2 (5 bases). Germline V CDR1 and CDR2: WNHNN, SYGVQD (reference sequence). The germline V and J ends were trimmed by 0 bases and 0 bases, with 10 bases remaining between them. CDR3 length: 16 amino acids. The CDR3 nucleotides read TGCGCCAGCAGTGAGTCGGTTGGCGGGAGCACAGATACGCAGTATTTT. Translation: CASSESVGGSTDTQYF.

The chain uses TRBV2 and TRBJ1-1; D is undetermined. Germline values: CDR1 SNHLY, CDR2 FYNNEI. The CDR3 is 12 residues long. V lost 4 bases and J lost 1, with 4 bases in between. The CDR3 DNA sequence: TGTGCCAGCAGTGCCTGGAACACTGAAGCTTTCTTT. It yields the protein CASSAWNTEAFF.

The J gene is TRBJ2-7, the V gene TRBV11-2; 7 bases align to TRBD1. The CDR3 runs to 15 residues. Germline-derived CDR1 and CDR2 are SGHAT and FQNNGV. After removal of 4 bases from V and 7 bases from J, the junction contained 13 bases not matched to a gene. The CDR3 sequence: CASSSSGTEVWEQYF. The CDR3 DNA reads as TGTGCCAGCAGCTCGTCCGGGACAGAGGTCTGGGAGCAGTACTTC.

This chain connects TRBV6-5 to TRBJ1-2; possible D gene TRBD1, 5 bases. The CDR3 consists of 14 residues. V gave up 2 bases and J gave up 4 bases, with 11 bases separating them. Germline CDR1 MNHEY, CDR2 SVGAGI. CDR3 DNA sequence: TGTGCCAGCAGTTACGTGGGGGTCAGCTATGGCTACACCTTC. Residues: CASSYVGVSYGYTF.

The chain joins TRBV9 to TRBJ2-1; D might be TRBD1 (5 bases). V was cut by 3 bases and J by 6 bases, with 7 bases left in between. Germline V gene data show CDR1 as SGDLS and CDR2 as YYNGEE. The CDR3 contains 12 residues. The CDR3 sequence: CASSGTRNEQFF. DNA of the CDR3: TGTGCCAGCAGCGGGACACGCAATGAGCAGTTCTTC.

V usage is TRBV28 and J usage is TRBJ1-4, with D hard to call. The CDR3 spans 15 residues. V lost 8 bases, J lost 6 bases, and 19 bases lay in between. The V gene's germline CDR1 is MDHEN and CDR2 SYDVKM. The CDR3 DNA follows: TGTGCCAGCTTACAGTTCAACCCATGGGATGAAAAACTGTTTTTT. It is translated as CASLQFNPWDEKLFF.

The rearrangement joins TRBV7-8 to TRBJ2-7; TRBD1 is a possible D gene (5 bases). V was pared by 5 bases and J by 5 bases, with 19 bases between. Per germline, CDR1 SGHVS and CDR2 FQNEAQ. This CDR3 spans 15 amino acids. CDR3 DNA sequence: TGTGCCAGCAGCCCAAGGGGTCCGCCAAGCCACGAGCAGTACTTC. This sequence encodes CASSPRGPPSHEQYF. The variable domain in full, with the rest retrieved from reference TRBV7-8 and TRBJ2-7, is GAGVSQSPRYKVAKRGQDVALRCDPISGHVSLFWYQQALGQGPEFLTYFQNEAQLDKSGLPSDRFFAERPEGSVSTLKIQRTQQEDSAVYLCASSPRGPPSHEQYFGPGTRLTVT.

The chain joins TRBV7-9 to TRBJ2-2, with D unresolved. CDR3 length equals 16 residues. From germline, CDR1 is SEHNR and CDR2 FQNEAQ (reference sequence). V was shortened by 5 bases and J by 1 base, with 14 bases between the two germline ends. This CDR3 is CASSSLLLRNTGELFF. In nucleotides, the CDR3 is TGTGCCAGCAGCAGTTTACTCCTTCGGAACACCGGGGAGCTGTTTTTT.

The chain joins TRBV6-6 to TRBJ2-1; D might be TRBD2 (5 bases). Trimming took 4 bases from V and 4 from J, leaving 14 bases between them. The CDR3 totals 15 residues. In germline, CDR1 is MNHNY, CDR2 SVGAGI (reference sequence). The CDR3 here is CASSLRGSPYNEQFF. The CDR3 bases are TGTGCCAGCAGTTTACGCGGGTCTCCTTACAATGAGCAGTTCTTC.

The rearrangement joins TRBV7-9 to TRBJ2-3, with 7 nucleotides matching TRBD2. V shed 5 bases, J shed 4 bases, and the junction held 9 bases outside the gene matches. CDR1 is SEHNR, CDR2 FQNEAQ, per germline (reference sequence). The CDR3 has 15 residues. The CDR3 is CASSPALADPDTQYF. The CDR3 DNA reads as TGTGCCAGCAGCCCCGCCCTAGCGGACCCAGATACGCAGTATTTT.